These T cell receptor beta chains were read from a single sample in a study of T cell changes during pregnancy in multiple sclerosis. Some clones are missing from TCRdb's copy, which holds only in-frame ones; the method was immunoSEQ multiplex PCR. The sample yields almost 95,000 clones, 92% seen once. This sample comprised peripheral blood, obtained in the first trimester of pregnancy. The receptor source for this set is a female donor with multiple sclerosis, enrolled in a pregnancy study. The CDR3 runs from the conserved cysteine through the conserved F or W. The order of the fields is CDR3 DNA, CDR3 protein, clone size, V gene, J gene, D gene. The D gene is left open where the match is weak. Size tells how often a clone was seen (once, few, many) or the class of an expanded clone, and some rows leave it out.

CDR3 DNA: TGTGCCAGCAGCACGGGACTGTACGAGCAGTACTTC
CDR3 protein: CASSTGLYEQYF
clone size: .
V gene: TRBV5-6
J gene: TRBJ2-7
D gene: .

CDR3 DNA: TGTGCCACTGGATGGGCGAACTATGGCTACACCTTC
CDR3 protein: CATGWANYGYTF
clone size: .
V gene: TRBV28
J gene: TRBJ1-2
D gene: .

CDR3 DNA: TGTGCCAGCAGTTTGGGGACAGCCTTCTACGAGCAGTACTTC
CDR3 protein: CASSLGTAFYEQYF
clone size: .
V gene: TRBV27
J gene: TRBJ2-7
D gene: TRBD1

CDR3 DNA: TGCGCCAGCAGCCAAGGGACTAGCGGCGCCTACGAGCAGTACTTC
CDR3 protein: CASSQGTSGAYEQYF
clone size: .
V gene: TRBV4-1
J gene: TRBJ2-7
D gene: TRBD2

CDR3 DNA: TGTGCCAGCAGCCCACAGATCGAGCAGTACTTC
CDR3 protein: CASSPQIEQYF
clone size: .
V gene: TRBV7-2
J gene: TRBJ2-7
D gene: .

CDR3 DNA: TGTGCCAGCAGCAAGAGCGGAGCGAACACCGGGGAGCTGTTTTTT
CDR3 protein: CASSKSGANTGELFF
clone size: .
V gene: TRBV7-9
J gene: TRBJ2-2
D gene: .

CDR3 DNA: TGTGCCAGCAGCACAACCACCGGGACAACCTACAATGAGCAGTTCTTC
CDR3 protein: CASSTTTGTTYNEQFF
clone size: .
V gene: TRBV7-9
J gene: TRBJ2-1
D gene: .

CDR3 DNA: TGTGCCTGGAGCCTCGTAGCGGGAAACATTCAGTACTTC
CDR3 protein: CAWSLVAGNIQYF
clone size: .
V gene: TRBV30
J gene: TRBJ2-4
D gene: TRBD2

CDR3 DNA: TGTGCCAGCAGCCCCGCGTCGTGGGCAGATGGCTACACCTTC
CDR3 protein: CASSPASWADGYTF
clone size: .
V gene: TRBV7-9
J gene: TRBJ1-2
D gene: .

CDR3 DNA: TGTGCCTGGAGCGGGACAGGGAGGGAGCCCCAGCATTTT
CDR3 protein: CAWSGTGREPQHF
clone size: once
V gene: TRBV30
J gene: TRBJ1-5
D gene: TRBD1

CDR3 DNA: TGCGCCAGCAGCTTGGCCATGAGCGGGAGCTACAATGAGCAGTTCTTC
CDR3 protein: CASSLAMSGSYNEQFF
clone size: .
V gene: TRBV5-1
J gene: TRBJ2-1
D gene: TRBD2

CDR3 DNA: TGTGCCAGCAGCCATCACTCCTACGAGCAGTACTTC
CDR3 protein: CASSHHSYEQYF
clone size: .
V gene: TRBV7-2
J gene: TRBJ2-7
D gene: .

CDR3 DNA: TGCGCCAGCAGCCAAGATGGCGGGAGTTACGAGCAGTACTTC
CDR3 protein: CASSQDGGSYEQYF
clone size: .
V gene: TRBV4-1
J gene: TRBJ2-7
D gene: TRBD2

CDR3 DNA: TGTGCCAGCAGCCCGACTAGCGGAGGGTACAATGAGCAGTTCTTC
CDR3 protein: CASSPTSGGYNEQFF
clone size: .
V gene: TRBV7-2
J gene: TRBJ2-1
D gene: TRBD2

CDR3 DNA: TGCAGCGTTGGCCAGGGAAGAAATCAGCCCCAGCATTTT
CDR3 protein: CSVGQGRNQPQHF
clone size: .
V gene: TRBV29-1
J gene: TRBJ1-5
D gene: .

CDR3 DNA: TGTGCCGTCAGGGACGGGGGACACGAGCAGTACTTC
CDR3 protein: CAVRDGGHEQYF
clone size: once
V gene: TRBV7-9
J gene: TRBJ2-7
D gene: .